A selection of T cell receptor beta chains follows, all from one sample in a study of CD4+ T cells in melanoma. TCRdb keeps only in-frame clones here, not all; method: immunoSEQ multiplex PCR. Here the sample spans 15,000 to 20,000 clones, more than 65% being singletons. The sequenced material came from cells from a culture (not recorded whether cultured in vitro). Source of these receptors: a human donor with melanoma. The CDR3 runs from the conserved cysteine through the conserved F or W. The D gene is left open where the match is weak. Expanded clones get a size class; other rows say once, few or many, or leave the size out.

>TRBV29-1|-|TRBJ2-5|13|-
CSVEGQTGETQYF
TGCAGCGTTGAAGGACAGACCGGGGAGACCCAGTACTTC
>TRBV5-1|-|TRBJ2-7|13|-
CASHEGLRGEQYF
TGCGCCAGCCACGAGGGGCTACGGGGGGAGCAGTACTTC
>TRBV23-1|-|TRBJ2-7|17|-
CASSQSSRGPGSYEQYF
TGCGCCAGCAGTCAATCGTCTCGGGGGCCCGGGTCCTACGAGCAGTACTTC
>TRBV5-6|-|TRBJ2-5|15|TRBD1
CASSFGQGYWKTQYF
TGTGCCAGCAGCTTCGGACAGGGTTATTGGAAGACCCAGTACTTC
>TRBV30|-|TRBJ2-6|16|TRBD1
CACGDRGHSGANVLTF
TGTGCCTGTGGGGACAGGGGACACTCTGGGGCCAACGTCCTGACTTTC
>TRBV2|-|TRBJ2-3|15|TRBD2
CASSEMRGGPATQYF
TGTGCCAGCAGTGAAATGCGGGGGGGGCCCGCTACGCAGTATTTT
>TRBV10-3|-|TRBJ2-7|14|-
CAISENSFSYEQYF
TGTGCCATCAGTGAGAACTCCTTCTCCTACGAGCAGTACTTC
>TRBV27|once|TRBJ2-3|18|TRBD2
CASSLDPPLAGITDTQYF
TGTGCCAGCAGTTTAGACCCTCCTCTAGCGGGGATTACAGATACGCAGTATTTT
>TRBV19|-|TRBJ1-6|13|-
CASALSYNSPLHF
TGTGCCAGTGCCCTCTCCTATAATTCACCCCTCCACTTT
>TRBV25-1|-|TRBJ2-7|15|TRBD1
CASSEYPGQGDEQYF
TGTGCCAGCAGTGAATATCCCGGACAGGGGGACGAGCAGTACTTC
>TRBV5-4|-|TRBJ2-7|16|-
CASSSWGGDRSYEQYF
TGTGCCAGCAGCTCTTGGGGGGGGGACAGATCCTACGAGCAGTACTTC
>TRBV19|few|TRBJ1-1|12|-
CASTRGNTEAFF
TGTGCCAGTACCAGGGGGAACACTGAAGCTTTCTTT
>TRBV5-6|-|TRBJ1-2|15|-
CASSPLGQGGSGYTF
TGTGCCAGCAGCCCCCTGGGGCAGGGTGGGAGTGGCTACACCTTC
>TRBV5-1|-|TRBJ1-2|15|TRBD1
CASRPGQGDNYGYTF
TGCGCCAGCAGACCCGGACAGGGGGATAACTATGGCTACACCTTC
>TRBV9|-|TRBJ2-2|16|-
CASSPIWDPAAGELFF
TGTGCCAGCAGCCCTATTTGGGACCCCGCGGCCGGGGAGCTGTTTTTT
>TRBV14|-|TRBJ2-1|15|TRBD1
CASSRGTGGWYEQFF
TGTGCCAGCAGCCGCGGGACAGGAGGGTGGTATGAGCAGTTCTTC
>TRBV30|-|TRBJ1-5|14|-
CAWSTTGWRQPQHF
TGTGCCTGGAGTACCACAGGGTGGCGTCAGCCCCAGCATTTT
>TRBV29-1|-|TRBJ2-1|13|TRBD2
CSVEASGRSEQFF
TGCAGCGTTGAAGCTAGCGGGAGGAGTGAGCAGTTCTTC
>TRBV11-3|few|TRBJ2-2|15|-
CASSLDRRNTGELFF
TGTGCCAGCAGCTTAGATCGTAGGAACACCGGGGAGCTGTTTTTT
>TRBV5-1|once|TRBJ1-4|16|TRBD1
CASKTRTGQSNEKLFF
TGCGCCAGCAAAACACGGACGGGACAGAGTAATGAAAAACTGTTTTTT
>TRBV7-9|-|TRBJ1-6|16|TRBD1
CASSLGQGFYNSPLHF
TGTGCCAGCAGCTTAGGACAGGGCTTCTATAATTCACCCCTCCACTTT
>TRBV16|few|TRBJ1-1|12|-
CASSQSPAGAFF
TGTGCCAGCAGCCAATCCCCCGCGGGAGCTTTCTTT
>TRBV6-1|-|TRBJ1-2|15|-
CASTDILTLPYGYTF
TGTGCCAGCACCGACATTCTGACGTTGCCCTATGGCTACACCTTC
>TRBV7-8|-|TRBJ2-2|14|-
CASSSMRIGGELFF
TGTGCCAGCAGCTCTATGAGGATTGGCGGGGAGCTGTTTTTT
>TRBV18|-|TRBJ1-2|19|-
CASSPLAPGPAANNYGYTF
TGTGCCAGCTCACCACTCGCTCCGGGACCAGCCGCGAATAACTATGGCTACACCTTC
>TRBV2|-|TRBJ1-3|14|-
CASSRALSGNTIYF
TGTGCCAGCAGCCGGGCCCTCTCTGGAAACACCATATATTTT
>TRBV6-1|-|TRBJ1-5|14|-
CASSAQGGHQPQHF
TGTGCCAGCAGTGCCCAGGGAGGCCATCAGCCCCAGCATTTT
>TRBV7-2|-|TRBJ2-1|14|TRBD1
CASSFRQGQDEQFF
TGTGCCAGCAGCTTTAGACAGGGTCAGGATGAGCAGTTCTTC